The rows below give T cell receptor beta chains drawn from one sample of a study of early T cells in non-severe SARS-CoV-2 infection. MiXCR was run by TCRdb on the 5' RACE reads, yielding one entry per CDR3 protein. The sample lists tens of thousands of distinct CDR3 sequences, around 4.2% occurring once. The sample comprised whole blood. The source is an adult who was a healthcare worker with PCR-confirmed SARS-CoV-2 infection or an uninfected control (not recorded which). Each CDR3 is given with its conserved first and last residue. The order of the fields is CDR3 protein, J gene, V gene.

CASSLAGVTDTQYF TRBJ2-3 TRBV7-2
CASSSTANTGELFF TRBJ2-2 TRBV7-9
CARAEGNNSPLHF TRBJ1-6 TRBV30
CASSRTGGHGDTQYF TRBJ2-3 TRBV7-9
CASSQEGTGGGGVKNIQYF TRBJ2-4 TRBV4-3
CASTFRGYNEQFF TRBJ2-1 TRBV12-3/TRBV12-4
CASGGQLNTEAFF TRBJ1-1 TRBV6-1
CSAEWGNMNTEAFF TRBJ1-1 TRBV29-1
CASSLVNQGKGYTF TRBJ1-2 TRBV7-2
CASSPGVAGGLETQYF TRBJ2-5 TRBV12-3/TRBV12-4
CATRGTLVTYEQYF TRBJ2-7 TRBV7-8
CASSPSRDRGWEQYF TRBJ2-7 TRBV7-9
CASSFDPYSNQPQHF TRBJ1-5 TRBV12-3/TRBV12-4
CSARDAARGETQYF TRBJ2-5 TRBV20-1
CASSLNRVSEQYF TRBJ2-7 TRBV4-3
CSAPKQGYEQYF TRBJ2-7 TRBV20-1
CASRDLGCSYEQYF TRBJ2-7 TRBV6-4
CALRGANTGELFF TRBJ2-2 TRBV28
CASSPPGRVSSYEQYF TRBJ2-7 TRBV18
CASSQGAGETRGNTIYF TRBJ1-3 TRBV4-3
CASGLVAGELFF TRBJ2-2 TRBV6-5
CSGYINEQFF TRBJ2-1 TRBV29-1
CASSSQGFGNEQFF TRBJ2-1 TRBV7-2
CASSLTWGNLNIQYF TRBJ2-4 TRBV7-8
CASSVTQTQYF TRBJ2-5 TRBV11-2
CASSHEPRLAKNIQYF TRBJ2-4 TRBV4-1
CASSRDLYTDTQYF TRBJ2-3 TRBV7-2
CASVGQREAKNIQYF TRBJ2-4 TRBV21-1
CATGSGPSYNSPLHF TRBJ1-6 TRBV19
CASSPGTGTAGANVLTF TRBJ2-6 TRBV7-7
CASSGQGHSPLHF TRBJ1-6 TRBV12-3/TRBV12-4
CASSGRRQGDYGYTF TRBJ1-2 TRBV4-2
CASSYSQGATNTEAFF TRBJ1-1 TRBV6-5
CASTSGGYNEQFF TRBJ2-1 TRBV5-4
CSASSGGDPTQYF TRBJ2-3 TRBV20-1
CASSQAGAYNEQFF TRBJ2-1 TRBV4-3
CASSLNRGRTEAFF TRBJ1-1 TRBV7-2
CASSPDAQQYNEQFF TRBJ2-1 TRBV18
CASSSTIGAEAFF TRBJ1-1 TRBV5-6
CATSDYSTSGANVLTF TRBJ2-6 TRBV24-1
CASRTPGLGIGNEQFF TRBJ2-1 TRBV28
CASSQDQQGLDEKLFF TRBJ1-4 TRBV4-2
CASSITGVNEQFF TRBJ2-1 TRBV7-2
CASSYSAGQGLHEQYF TRBJ2-7 TRBV6-2/TRBV6-3
CASSEGFLQPQHF TRBJ1-5 TRBV6-1
CASSFFRTLNTEAFF TRBJ1-1 TRBV5-1
CASSLLGLAGGHEQYF TRBJ2-7 TRBV7-2
CASSQGRNEWAFF TRBJ1-1 TRBV3-1
CASSLETVRNSPLHF TRBJ1-6 TRBV5-1
CASSQEGAAEAFF TRBJ1-1 TRBV4-1
CASSLRGENNEQFF TRBJ2-1 TRBV19
CASSFSLGTASYEQYF TRBJ2-7 TRBV27
CASSSTPTGRGNEQFF TRBJ2-1 TRBV7-8
CASSPRGSPLHF TRBJ1-6 TRBV7-2
CASSQDLDPSTDTQYF TRBJ2-3 TRBV3-2
CASSQGTSGAYNEQFF TRBJ2-1 TRBV4-1
CSGTWAIQETQYF TRBJ2-5 TRBV29-1
CASKGAGGETQYF TRBJ2-5 TRBV27
CASSRSLQTGTDEQYF TRBJ2-7 TRBV6-5